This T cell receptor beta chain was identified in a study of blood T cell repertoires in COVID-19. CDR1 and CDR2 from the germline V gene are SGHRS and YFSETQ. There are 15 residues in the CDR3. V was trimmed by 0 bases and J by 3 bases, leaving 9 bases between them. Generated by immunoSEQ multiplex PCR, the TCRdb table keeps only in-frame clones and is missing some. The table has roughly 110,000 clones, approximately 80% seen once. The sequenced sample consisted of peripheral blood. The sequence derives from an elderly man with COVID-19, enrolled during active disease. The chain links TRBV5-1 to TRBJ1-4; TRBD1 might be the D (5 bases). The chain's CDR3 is CASSLVAGSNEKLFF. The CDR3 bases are TGCGCCAGCAGCTTGGTGGCAGGGTCTAATGAAAAACTGTTTTTT.